This entry concerns a single T cell receptor (beta chain). Its recognized antigen is unknown. The input lacks base qualities; no much larger clone sits a single base away. Per the germline V gene, MDHEN is the CDR1 and SYDVKM is the CDR2. At the junction V is shortened by 3 bases and J by 12 bases, with 18 bases in between. The CDR3 has 14 amino acids, counting the end cysteine and phenylalanine. The retained sequence is limited to the CDR3, 42 bases, with the frame set at the first base. TCRbeta CDR3 regions were amplified from genomic DNA using the immunoSEQ Assay, a bias-controlled multiplex PCR. For the original study's pipeline: Within the assay, amplification of reference gene primers was used to estimate how many nucleated cells each sample contained. To quantify the absolute abundance of each unique TCRbeta CDR3 rearrangement, sequence reads were collapsed and filtered. For each sample, productive Simpson clonality was calculated as the square root of Simpson's diversity index across productive rearrangements. TCRdb took over this immuneACCESS table, retaining in-frame rearrangements with V and J assigned. Such tables are incomplete; in checked studies, under half of the missing clones stem from an unresolved V gene, and the remainder is unexplained. V and J calls and clone size are as listed in that table; D and trimming were resolved from the DNA. This sample gives about 200,000 clones in total; 80% to 90% of them show up just once. Over 2.5% of the sample is in the top ten clones.

The collaborating institutions used their own protocols to collect whole blood in K2EDTA tubes. Collaborator samples were shipped for TCRbeta analysis as frozen whole blood, isolated PBMCs, or DNA extracted from either sample type. The data are from a study of blood T cell repertoires in COVID-19 (dated by TCRdb to 2020 to 2022). Regarding the research as a whole: Samples covering the acute and convalescent phases of COVID-19 were provided by collaborators in the United States, Italy and Spain. Where available, HLA class I and class II types were obtained from metadata supplied by the sample provider rather than from assay-based typing. The material from the prospective study consisted of cDNA or gDNA derived from T cells, B-cell-depleted T cells, or PBMCs. Sample metadata almost always included a de-identified subject ID, COVID-19 status, age in years and sex. Samples came from the ongoing ImmuneRACE study (first 160 participants) plus 1,254 subjects from 6 global collaborators. The dataset comprised deeply sampled blood TCRbeta repertoires from subjects exposed to, actively infected with, or recovered from COVID-19. A freely available public database, intended as a resource for researchers studying the immune response to SARS-CoV-2, is where the repertoires were released. The investigation overall reported the following: The amount of clinical and demographic metadata varied by source and participant and was provided uncurated.

The sample taken for sequencing was peripheral blood. In this chain, TRBV28 is recombined with TRBJ2-1; no D gene call is confident. The sequence derives from a man aged 55 to 70 with acute or convalescent COVID-19. CDR3 region: CASSLRIIILGQFF. The DNA sequence is TGTGCCAGCAGTTTGCGGATTATCATCCTGGGGCAGTTCTTC.